The rows below give T cell receptor beta chains drawn from one sample of a study of CD8 T cells in Susac syndrome. One entry per CDR3 protein results from TCRdb running MiXCR on the immunoSEQ multiplex PCR reads. The sample consists of around 130,000 distinct CDR3 sequences, around 86% of them appearing once. Sequenced input: CD8+ T cells from PBMCs. Receptors originate from a human donor with multiple sclerosis. Both conserved end residues are part of each CDR3. The D gene is left open where the match is weak. Only some rows state a clone size, as once, few, many or a class for expanded clones.

V	D	size	J	DNA	CDR3
TRBV6-2/TRBV6-3	.	.	TRBJ2-3	TGTGCCAGCAATTACGCAGGAGATACGCAGTATTTT	CASNYAGDTQYF
TRBV19	.	.	TRBJ2-7	TGTGCCAGTAGTAGTGGGAGCGCAAAAACCTACGAGCAGTACTTC	CASSSGSAKTYEQYF
TRBV21-1	.	.	TRBJ1-2	TGTGCCAGCAGCAATGCGCAGGGAAAGGGCCAGGACTATGGCTACACCTTC	CASSNAQGKGQDYGYTF
TRBV27	.	.	TRBJ2-2	TGTGCCAGCAGTTCCCAGACCGGGGAGCTGTTTTTT	CASSSQTGELFF
TRBV6-5	TRBD1	once	TRBJ1-2	TGTGCCAGGAGTTTGGGGGACAGGGGGTTCTATGGCTACACCTTC	CARSLGDRGFYGYTF
TRBV19	.	.	TRBJ1-1	TGTGCCAGTAGTGGGGGTTCGTTGGAAGCTTTCTTT	CASSGGSLEAFF
TRBV7-9	.	.	TRBJ2-6	TGTGCCAGCAGCCTTCTCAAGATCGGGGCCAACGTCCTGACTTTC	CASSLLKIGANVLTF
TRBV28	.	.	TRBJ1-1	TGTGCCAGCAGTTTAATAGGGCAGGGGACTGAAGCTTTCTTT	CASSLIGQGTEAFF
TRBV6-2/TRBV6-3	.	.	TRBJ1-1	TGTGCCAGCAGCCCCCCGTCAACTGAAGCTTTCTTT	CASSPPSTEAFF
TRBV12-3/TRBV12-4	.	once	TRBJ1-6	TGTGCCAGCGGGGGCTCGGGGGACCCCTATAATTCACCCCTCCACTTT	CASGGSGDPYNSPLHF
TRBV7-9	.	.	TRBJ2-2	TGTGCCAGCAGCCCAAGGACAAACACATACGGGGAGCTGTTTTTT	CASSPRTNTYGELFF
TRBV24-1	.	.	TRBJ2-1	TGTGCCACCAGTGATTTGCAGGGTCTGGGAAATGAGCAGTTCTTC	CATSDLQGLGNEQFF
TRBV3-1	.	.	TRBJ1-2	TGTGCCAGCAGCCAAGATCAAGGCTTAGCTAACTATGGCTACACCTTC	CASSQDQGLANYGYTF
TRBV19	.	.	TRBJ2-1	TGTGCCAGTAATGTCTTGGGCGGGGAGCAGTTCTTC	CASNVLGGEQFF
TRBV24-1	.	.	TRBJ1-2	TGTGCCACCAGTGAGAAGGGAAACTATGGCTACACCTTC	CATSEKGNYGYTF
TRBV9	TRBD1	.	TRBJ1-1	TGTGCCAGCAGCGCATCAGGCGGGACAGGGGCGCTGAACACTGAAGCTTTCTTT	CASSASGGTGALNTEAFF
TRBV20-1	.	once	TRBJ1-5	TGCAGTGCTAGAGCTCTGGAACGGCAGCCCCAGCATTTT	CSARALERQPQHF
TRBV12-5	.	.	TRBJ2-1	TGTGCTACCAGGCGGACGAGGGGACTCATCTACAATGAGCAGTTCTTC	CATRRTRGLIYNEQFF
TRBV12-3/TRBV12-4	.	.	TRBJ1-3	TGTGCCAGCAGCCCAACCGGGACGGGGTGGGTGGGAAACACCATATATTTT	CASSPTGTGWVGNTIYF
TRBV4-3	.	.	TRBJ2-3	TGCGCCAGCAGCCCTGGGATGGGCACAGATACGCAGTATTTT	CASSPGMGTDTQYF
TRBV19	.	.	TRBJ2-2	TGTGCCAGTAGTTGGGCCACCGGGGAGCTGTTTTTT	CASSWATGELFF
TRBV2	TRBD2	once	TRBJ2-5	TGTGCCAGCGACACGGTGGCCGGGGGGGCCCTGGAGACCCAGTACTTC	CASDTVAGGALETQYF
TRBV19	.	.	TRBJ1-5	TGTGCCAGTACATTAGGACCTAGCAATCAGCCCCAGCATTTT	CASTLGPSNQPQHF
TRBV10-3	.	.	TRBJ2-3	TGTGCCATCAGTGAGGCGGACCGCAGCACAGATACGCAGTATTTT	CAISEADRSTDTQYF
TRBV5-1	.	.	TRBJ1-4	TGCGCCAGCAGATCCTACGGGGCAACTAATGAAAAACTGTTTTTT	CASRSYGATNEKLFF
TRBV2	TRBD2	.	TRBJ2-1	TGTGCCAGCAGCCTATGGGGAGGGACTAGCGGGAGGGCCAATGAGCAGTTCTTC	CASSLWGGTSGRANEQFF
TRBV20-1	.	.	TRBJ1-2	TGCAGTGCTAGAGACATAACGGACAGATATGTCTATGGCTACACCTTC	CSARDITDRYVYGYTF
TRBV19	.	.	TRBJ2-1	TGTGCCAGTAGTATAGTCGTGGACAATGAGCAGTTCTTC	CASSIVVDNEQFF
TRBV4-2	TRBD1	.	TRBJ1-5	TGTGCCAGCAGCGAGCATGGGACAGGGGGTAATCAGCCCCAGCATTTT	CASSEHGTGGNQPQHF
TRBV20-1	TRBD2	.	TRBJ2-5	TGCAGTGCTAGACACGGCCCGGGGGGCCAAGAGACCCAGTACTTC	CSARHGPGGQETQYF
TRBV11-2	TRBD2	.	TRBJ2-1	TGTGCCAGCAGCTTCCCCGGACTAGCGGGAGTGGATTGGCGTGAGCAGTTCTTC	CASSFPGLAGVDWREQFF
TRBV7-8	.	.	TRBJ2-1	TGTGCCAGCAGCTTAGGGTCAGACCGCCGGTTCTTC	CASSLGSDRRFF
TRBV19	.	.	TRBJ2-1	TGTGCCAGAAGTATAATTTCGGGCGATGCGCAGTTCTTC	CARSIISGDAQFF
TRBV27	.	.	TRBJ1-2	TGTGCCAGCGTCTCCTTATTGGGCAGGAATCACTATGGCTACACCTTC	CASVSLLGRNHYGYTF
TRBV5-1	.	.	TRBJ2-1	TGCGCCAGCAGCTCGTCCCCTTCAGGCCATTTCGGGTACAATGAGCAGTTCTTC	CASSSSPSGHFGYNEQFF
TRBV2	.	.	TRBJ1-5	TGTGCCAGCAGTGAAGGGCAGGGTAATCAGCCCCAGCATTTT	CASSEGQGNQPQHF
TRBV5-1	.	.	TRBJ2-1	TGCGCCAGCAGCTTGTTACTGGGTCATAACCCCCTACATCGGAATGAGCAGTTCTTC	CASSLLLGHNPLHRNEQFF
TRBV4-3	TRBD2	.	TRBJ2-1	TGCGCCAGCAGCCAAGATGGGGCGGGAGACTTTTTCGGCGATGAGCAGTTCTTC	CASSQDGAGDFFGDEQFF
TRBV4-1	.	once	TRBJ2-1	TGCGCCAGCAGCCCGATAGCAGGAGGTATCTATGAGCAGTTCTTC	CASSPIAGGIYEQFF
TRBV7-2	.	.	TRBJ1-1	TGTGCCAGCAGCTCTGGAAAGGCGGCAGGGTGGGGGAACACTGAAGCTTTCTTT	CASSSGKAAGWGNTEAFF
TRBV2	TRBD1	.	TRBJ2-5	TGTGCCAGCAGAGAAAGGACAGGGGTCTTACGGGAGACCCAGTACTTC	CASRERTGVLRETQYF
TRBV11-2	TRBD2	.	TRBJ2-3	TGTGCCAGCAGCTTCCCCTCGACTAGCGGAAGCACAGATACGCAGTATTTT	CASSFPSTSGSTDTQYF
TRBV15	TRBD2	.	TRBJ2-1	TGTGCCACCAGCAGAGTCCCTGGGGTTGGCGGGAGTCCATTTTACAATGAGCAGTTCTTC	CATSRVPGVGGSPFYNEQFF
TRBV2	.	.	TRBJ2-2	TGTGCCAGCAGTCAGGGAGCTATGAACACCGGGGAGCTGTTTTTT	CASSQGAMNTGELFF
TRBV6-2/TRBV6-3	.	few	TRBJ1-2	TGTGCCAGCAGTTACTTAAGGGACAACGACTATGGCTACACCTTC	CASSYLRDNDYGYTF
TRBV30	TRBD1	.	TRBJ2-2	TGTGCCGTACAGGGGGCCGGGGAGCTGTTTTTT	CAVQGAGELFF
TRBV2	.	few	TRBJ1-6	TGTGCCAGCAGTGAGGGACAAAGCTCCTATAATTCGCCCCTCCACTTT	CASSEGQSSYNSPLHF
TRBV4-1	.	.	TRBJ2-7	TGCGCCAGCAGCCAAACGGGACTCAACGAGCAGTACTTC	CASSQTGLNEQYF